This TCR beta chain was captured in a study of cytomegalovirus exposure and HLA in healthy donors. Study-wide context: Approximately 81% of 398 genotyped donors fell in the Caucasian-associated ancestry cluster.

Whole-study results and caveats: What was likely a sequencing artifact was a cluster of highly shared sequence variants. According to an earlier analysis, most TCR beta V segments yielded productive rearrangements about 87% or about 30% of the time. Follow-up analysis later connected one missense variant in DCLRE1C with trimming of TCR beta V- and J-genes.

The trim removed 4 bases at V and 1 base at J, leaving 6 bases unmatched. The germline gives CDR1 SGHRS, CDR2 YFSETQ. The CDR3 spans 15 residues. The PCR was carried out with 60 Vbeta primers and 13 Jbeta primers. Here immunoSEQ multiplex PCR was the method, and the copy in TCRdb shows in-frame clones only, minus some. The table lists 150,000 to 160,000 clones, 70% to 85% of them singletons. Notes on this clone: Its antigen is currently unknown.

This receptor was identified in a man aged 25-45 years in good health and CMV-seronegative. What was sequenced was PBMCs. The rearrangement links TRBV5-1 to TRBJ2-3; 7 bases fit TRBD1. CDR3 DNA: TGCGCCAGCAGCAGCGACAGGGACGGCACAGATACGCAGTATTTT. Its protein product is CASSSDRDGTDTQYF.